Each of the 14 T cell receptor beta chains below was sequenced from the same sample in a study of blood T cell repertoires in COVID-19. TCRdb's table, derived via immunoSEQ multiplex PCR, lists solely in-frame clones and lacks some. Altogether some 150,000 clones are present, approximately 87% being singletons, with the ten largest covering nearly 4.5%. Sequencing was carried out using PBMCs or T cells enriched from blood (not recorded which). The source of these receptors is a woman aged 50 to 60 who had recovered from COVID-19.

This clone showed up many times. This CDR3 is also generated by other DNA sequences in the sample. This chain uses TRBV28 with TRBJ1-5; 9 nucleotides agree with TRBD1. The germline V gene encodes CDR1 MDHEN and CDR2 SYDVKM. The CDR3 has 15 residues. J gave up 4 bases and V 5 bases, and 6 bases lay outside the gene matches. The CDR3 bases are TGTGCCAGCAGTACACCGGGACAGGGTAATCAGCCCCAGCATTTT. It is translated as CASSTPGQGNQPQHF.

The DNA for the CDR3 is TGCGCCAGCAGCTTAAGTAGTGAAAGCTACGAGCAGTACGTC. Its translation: CASSLSSESYEQYV. This chain joins TRBV5-1 and TRBJ2-7; no clear D gene. Trimming left V 2 bases short and J 3 bases short, with 12 bases between. CDR1 and CDR2 (germline): SGHRS, YFSETQ. The CDR3 has 14 amino acids.

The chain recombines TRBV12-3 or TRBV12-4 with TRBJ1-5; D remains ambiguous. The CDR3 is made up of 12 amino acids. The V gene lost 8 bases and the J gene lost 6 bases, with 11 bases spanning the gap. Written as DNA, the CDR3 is TGTGCCAGCGCTTCTGGCCGTCAGCCCCAGCATTTT. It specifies CASASGRQPQHF.

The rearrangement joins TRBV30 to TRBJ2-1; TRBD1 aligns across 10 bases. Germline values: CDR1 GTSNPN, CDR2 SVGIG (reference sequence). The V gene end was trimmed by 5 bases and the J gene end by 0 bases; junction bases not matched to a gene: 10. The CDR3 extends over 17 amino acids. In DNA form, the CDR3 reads TGTGCCTGGGGACAGGGGGTATCCCCGCCCTCCTACAATGAGCAGTTCTTC. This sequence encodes CAWGQGVSPPSYNEQFF.

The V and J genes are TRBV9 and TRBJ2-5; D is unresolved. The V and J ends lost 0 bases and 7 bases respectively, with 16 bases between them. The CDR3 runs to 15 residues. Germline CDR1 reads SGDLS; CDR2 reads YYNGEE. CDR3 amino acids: CASSVVGQTSATQYF. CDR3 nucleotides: TGTGCCAGCAGCGTAGTTGGGCAGACCTCGGCGACCCAGTACTTC.

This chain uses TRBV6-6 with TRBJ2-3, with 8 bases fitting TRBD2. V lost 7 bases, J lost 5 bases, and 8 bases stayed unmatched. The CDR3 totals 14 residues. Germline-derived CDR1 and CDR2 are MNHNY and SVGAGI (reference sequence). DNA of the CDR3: TGTGCCAGCACCCCCGGGGGGGCCGAAGATACGCAGTATTTT. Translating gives CASTPGGAEDTQYF.

CDR3 in amino acids: CASSIRGRGQPQHF. In DNA, the CDR3 is TGTGCCAGTAGTATTAGAGGCAGGGGGCAGCCCCAGCATTTT. The rearrangement uses TRBV19 and TRBJ1-5, with 7 nucleotides matching TRBD1. CDR3 length: 14 amino acids. V dropped 3 bases and J dropped 7; count of bases not matched to a gene: 6. Germline V gene lookup returns CDR1 LNHDA and CDR2 SQIVND (reference sequence).

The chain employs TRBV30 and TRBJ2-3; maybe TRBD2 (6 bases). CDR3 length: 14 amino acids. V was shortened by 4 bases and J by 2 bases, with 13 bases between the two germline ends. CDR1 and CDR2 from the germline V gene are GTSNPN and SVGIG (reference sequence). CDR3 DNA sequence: TGTGCCTGGAAGGCGGGGTATACCACAGATACGCAGTATTTT. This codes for CAWKAGYTTDTQYF.

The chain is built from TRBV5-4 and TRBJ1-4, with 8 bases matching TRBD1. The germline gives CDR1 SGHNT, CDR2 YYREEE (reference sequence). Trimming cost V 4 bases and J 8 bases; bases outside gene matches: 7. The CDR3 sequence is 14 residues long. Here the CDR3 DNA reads TGTGCCAGCAGCGTTCAGGGGGCGAGCGAAAAACTGTTTTTT. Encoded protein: CASSVQGASEKLFF.

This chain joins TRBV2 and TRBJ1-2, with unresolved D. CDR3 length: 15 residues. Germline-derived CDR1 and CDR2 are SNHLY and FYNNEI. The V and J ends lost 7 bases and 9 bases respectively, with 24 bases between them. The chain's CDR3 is CASKQSPTRQSRYTF. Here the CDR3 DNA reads TGTGCCAGCAAACAATCGCCGACTAGGCAAAGTCGCTACACCTTC.

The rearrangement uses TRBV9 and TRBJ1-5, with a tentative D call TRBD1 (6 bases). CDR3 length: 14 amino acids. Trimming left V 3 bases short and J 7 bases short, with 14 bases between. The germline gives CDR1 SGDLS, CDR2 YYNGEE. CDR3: CASSELGGGQPQHF. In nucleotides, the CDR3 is TGTGCCAGCAGCGAACTGGGCGGGGGCCAGCCCCAGCATTTT.

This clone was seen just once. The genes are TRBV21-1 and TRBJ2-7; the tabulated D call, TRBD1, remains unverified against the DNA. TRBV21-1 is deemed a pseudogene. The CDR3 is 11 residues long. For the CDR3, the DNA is TGTGCCAGCAGGGACAGCCACGAGCAGTACGTC. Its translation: CASRDSHEQYV.

The CDR3 loop reads CASSMGQDYGYTF. The DNA for the CDR3 is TGTGCCAGCAGTATGGGACAGGACTATGGCTACACCTTC. The rearrangement uses TRBV12-3 or TRBV12-4 and TRBJ1-2; TRBD1 matches at 8 bases. J lost 3 bases, V lost 5 bases, and 2 bases had no gene match. This CDR3 has 13 amino acids.

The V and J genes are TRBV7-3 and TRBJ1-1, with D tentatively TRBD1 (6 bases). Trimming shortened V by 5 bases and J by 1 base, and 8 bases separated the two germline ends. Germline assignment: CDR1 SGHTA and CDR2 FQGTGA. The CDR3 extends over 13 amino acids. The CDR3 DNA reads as TGTGCCAGCAGCGCACAGGGGAACACTGAAGCTTTCTTT. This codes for CASSAQGNTEAFF.